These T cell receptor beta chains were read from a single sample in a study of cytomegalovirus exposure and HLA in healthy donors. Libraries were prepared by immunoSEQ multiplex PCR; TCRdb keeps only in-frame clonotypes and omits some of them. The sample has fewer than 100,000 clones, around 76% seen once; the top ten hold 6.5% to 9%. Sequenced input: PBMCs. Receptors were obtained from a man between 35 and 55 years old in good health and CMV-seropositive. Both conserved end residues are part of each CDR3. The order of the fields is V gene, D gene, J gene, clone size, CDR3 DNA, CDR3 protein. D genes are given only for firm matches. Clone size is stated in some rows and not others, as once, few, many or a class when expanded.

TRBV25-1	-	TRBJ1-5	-	TGTGCCAGCAGTGAAGGGGGGGCAAGCAATCAGCCCCAGCATTTT	CASSEGGASNQPQHF
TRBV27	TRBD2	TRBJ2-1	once	TGTGCCAGCAGTCTGACTAGCGGGGGCAATGAGCAGTTCTTC	CASSLTSGGNEQFF
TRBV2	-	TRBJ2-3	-	TGTGCCAGCAGTGCCTGGCCGTTCACAGATACGCAGTATTTT	CASSAWPFTDTQYF
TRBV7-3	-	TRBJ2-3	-	TGTGCCAGCAGCCTACCGAAGCGGAGCACAGATACGCAGTATTTT	CASSLPKRSTDTQYF
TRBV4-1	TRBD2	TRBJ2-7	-	TGCGCCAGCAGCCAAGTATCCGGGGGGGCCTCCTACGAGCAGTACTTC	CASSQVSGGASYEQYF
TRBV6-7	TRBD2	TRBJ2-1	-	TGTGCCAGCAGTTACGGTGGGTGGGGACTAGCGGGAGGGCCGTATGAGCAGTTCTTC	CASSYGGWGLAGGPYEQFF
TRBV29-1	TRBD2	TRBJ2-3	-	TGCAGCGTTGAGCGGACTAGCGGGAGGAGGGAAGATACGCAGTATTTT	CSVERTSGRREDTQYF
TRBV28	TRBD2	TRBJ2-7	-	TGTGCCAGCAGCTCTAGCGGGAGCTACGAGCAGTACTTC	CASSSSGSYEQYF
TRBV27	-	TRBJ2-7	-	TGTGCCAGCAGCCCCTCCTCTTTCTACGAGCAGTACTTC	CASSPSSFYEQYF
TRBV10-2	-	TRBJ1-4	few	TGCGCCAGCAGTCTTCAGGTGCGTAATGAAAAACTGTTTTTT	CASSLQVRNEKLFF
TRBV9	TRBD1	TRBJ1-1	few	TGTGCCAGCAGCGCCGACAGGGGGTGGTCTGAAGCTTTCTTT	CASSADRGWSEAFF
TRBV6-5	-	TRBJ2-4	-	TGCGCCAGCAGTCCCCCTGGGACAAAAAACATTCAGTACTTC	CASSPPGTKNIQYF
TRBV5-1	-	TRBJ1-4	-	TGCGCCAGCAGCCTGGTGGGACTGAGGGAAAAACTGTTTTTT	CASSLVGLREKLFF
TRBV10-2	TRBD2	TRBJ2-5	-	TGCGCCAGCAGTGAGCGGGGGGGCCGATGGGAGACCCAGTACTTC	CASSERGGRWETQYF
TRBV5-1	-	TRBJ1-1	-	TGCGCCAGCAGTTTTGAGAGGGGGACTGAAGCTTTCTTT	CASSFERGTEAFF
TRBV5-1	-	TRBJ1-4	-	TGCGCCAGCAGCTTTTTGTCGGGGAATGAAAAACTGTTTTTT	CASSFLSGNEKLFF
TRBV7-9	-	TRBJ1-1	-	TGTGCCAGCAGCTTTCAGTTCACTGAAGCTTTCTTT	CASSFQFTEAFF
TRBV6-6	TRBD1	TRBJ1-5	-	TGTGCCAGCAGGTCCGGGACAGACAATCAGCCCCAGCATTTT	CASRSGTDNQPQHF
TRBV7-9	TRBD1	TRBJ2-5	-	TGTTCCAGCAGCTTAGCGATCGGGACAGGGGGCCCCCAAGAGACCCAGTACTTC	CSSSLAIGTGGPQETQYF
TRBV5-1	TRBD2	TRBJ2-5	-	TGCGCCAGCAGCACGGGACGGGGGGAGGAGACCCAGTACTTC	CASSTGRGEETQYF
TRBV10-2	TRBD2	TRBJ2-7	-	TGCGCCAGCAGTGCCCCTAGCGGAGCCTACGAGCAGTACTTC	CASSAPSGAYEQYF
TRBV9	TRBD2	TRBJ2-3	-	TGTGCCAGCAGCGCGCCCAACTCTAGCGGGGGGACCTCTAGCACAGATACGCAGTATTTT	CASSAPNSSGGTSSTDTQYF
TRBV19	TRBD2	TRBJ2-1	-	TGTGCCACCGCGACTAGCGGGGGGGACTCCTACAATGAGCAGTTCTTC	CATATSGGDSYNEQFF
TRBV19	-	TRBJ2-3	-	TGTGCCAGTAGTATTTTCGTATCCGCAGATACGCAGTATTTT	CASSIFVSADTQYF
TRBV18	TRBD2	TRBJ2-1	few	TGTGCCAGCTCACCACTAGTAAGGACTAGCCTGAGTGAGCAGTTCTTC	CASSPLVRTSLSEQFF
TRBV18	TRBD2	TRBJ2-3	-	TGTGCCAGCTCACCATTCCCCAGCGGGGCCACAGATACGCAGTATTTT	CASSPFPSGATDTQYF
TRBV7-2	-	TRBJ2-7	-	TGTGCCAGCAGCGAAACAGGGTTGTTCGTCCACGAGCAGTACTTC	CASSETGLFVHEQYF
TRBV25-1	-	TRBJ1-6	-	TGTGCCAGCAGTGAAGGGTCGACAGTTTATAACTCACCCCTCCACTTT	CASSEGSTVYNSPLHF
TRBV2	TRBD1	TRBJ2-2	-	TGTGCCAGGACAGGGGAGGCAGGGACGAGCGGGGAGCTGTTTTTT	CARTGEAGTSGELFF
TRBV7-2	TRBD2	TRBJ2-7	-	TGTGCCAGCAGCGCCTTAGCGGGGTTTACTTACGAGCAGTACTTC	CASSALAGFTYEQYF
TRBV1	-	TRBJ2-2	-	TGCACCAGCAGCCAAGCGTGTGGAAGGGTGACTAGATTGCGGCAGCTGACGAACACCGGGGAGCTGTTTTTT	CTSSQACGRVTRLRQLTNTGELFF
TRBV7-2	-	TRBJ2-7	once	TGTGCCAGCAGGAGCTCCTACGAGCAGTACTTC	CASRSSYEQYF
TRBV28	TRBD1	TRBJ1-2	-	TGTGCCAGCAGATTCCGGGACAGGTTTAACTATGGCTACACCTTC	CASRFRDRFNYGYTF
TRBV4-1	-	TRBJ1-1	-	TGCGCCAGCAGCCAACCCGACAGGGAAGCTTTCTTT	CASSQPDREAFF
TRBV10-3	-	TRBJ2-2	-	TGTGCCATCAGTGAAACCCCAACAGGGTCCGGGGAGCTGTTTTTT	CAISETPTGSGELFF
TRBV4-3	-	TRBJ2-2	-	TGCGCCAGCAGCCAAGAAGTCGGGGTGACCGGGGAGCTGTTTTTT	CASSQEVGVTGELFF
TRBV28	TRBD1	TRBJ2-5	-	TGTGCCAGCACCACCCTCGAGGGGAACCGGGACAGGGCCCAAGAGGAGACCCAGTACTTC	CASTTLEGNRDRAQEETQYF
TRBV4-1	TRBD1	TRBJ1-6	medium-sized	TGCGCCAGCAGCATGACAGGGGGAGGTCCTGGTAGGAATTCACCCCTCCACTTT	CASSMTGGGPGRNSPLHF
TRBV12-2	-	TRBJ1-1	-	TGTGCAAGACCCGGACAGGAGATGAACACTGAAGCTTTCTTT	CARPGQEMNTEAFF
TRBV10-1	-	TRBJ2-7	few	TGCGCCAACCCGAGGGCGGGCACCGCCTACGAGCAGTACTTC	CANPRAGTAYEQYF
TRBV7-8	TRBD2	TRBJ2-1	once	TGTGCCAGCAGCTTCCGGACTAGCGGGAGGAGCTCCTACAATGAGCAGTTCTTC	CASSFRTSGRSSYNEQFF
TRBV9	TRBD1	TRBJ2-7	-	TGTGCCAGCAGCGTAACAGGGGCCACTTCCTACGAGCAGTACTTC	CASSVTGATSYEQYF
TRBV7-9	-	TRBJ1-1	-	TGTGCCAGCAGCGGGAATCAGGGTGGAGCTTTCTTT	CASSGNQGGAFF
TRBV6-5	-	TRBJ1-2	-	TGTGCCAGCAGCTCGAATGGGGGGAACGGCTACACCTTC	CASSSNGGNGYTF
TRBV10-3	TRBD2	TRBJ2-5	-	TGTGCCATCAGTGAGTCTGGACTAGAAGAAGAGACCCAGTACTTC	CAISESGLEEETQYF
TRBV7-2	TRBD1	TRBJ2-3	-	TGTGCCAGCAGCTTTGGGACAGGCGGGGATACGCAGTATTTT	CASSFGTGGDTQYF
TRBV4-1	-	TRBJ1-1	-	TGCGCCAGCAAAGACACCAAGAGGAACACTGAAGCTTTCTTT	CASKDTKRNTEAFF
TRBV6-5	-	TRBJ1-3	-	TGTGCCAGCAGTTTCGAGGTTAACACCATATATTTT	CASSFEVNTIYF
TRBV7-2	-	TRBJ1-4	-	TGTGCCAGCAGCGGAGGGGGGGCTGAAAAACTGTTTTTT	CASSGGGAEKLFF
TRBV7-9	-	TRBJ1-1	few	TGTGCCAGCAGCTTAGGGACAGCTGAAGCTTTCTTT	CASSLGTAEAFF